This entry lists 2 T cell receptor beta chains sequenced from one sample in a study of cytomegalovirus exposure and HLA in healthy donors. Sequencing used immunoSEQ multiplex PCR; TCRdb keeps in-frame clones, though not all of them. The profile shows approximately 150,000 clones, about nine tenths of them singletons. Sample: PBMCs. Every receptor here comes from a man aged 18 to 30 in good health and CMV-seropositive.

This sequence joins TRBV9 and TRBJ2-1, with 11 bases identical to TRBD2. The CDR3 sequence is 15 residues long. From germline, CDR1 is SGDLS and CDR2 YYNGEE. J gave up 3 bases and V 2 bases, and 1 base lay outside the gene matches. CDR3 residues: CASSVGTSGYNEQFF. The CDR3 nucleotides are TGTGCCAGCAGCGTCGGGACTAGCGGCTACAATGAGCAGTTCTTC.

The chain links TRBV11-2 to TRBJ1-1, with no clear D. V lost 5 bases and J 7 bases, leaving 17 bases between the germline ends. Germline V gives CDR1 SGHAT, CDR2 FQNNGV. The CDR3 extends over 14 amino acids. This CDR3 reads CASSPRSGSGEAFF. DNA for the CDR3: TGTGCCAGCAGCCCCCGCTCGGGGAGTGGTGAAGCTTTCTTT. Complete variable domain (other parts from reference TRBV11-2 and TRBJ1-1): EAGVAQSPRYKIIEKRQSVAFWCNPISGHATLYWYQQILGQGPKLLIQFQNNGVVDDSQLPKDRFSAERLKGVDSTLKIQPAKLEDSAVYLCASSPRSGSGEAFFGQGTRLTVV.